Below, 6 T cell receptor beta chains from the same sample are listed, as sequenced in a study of OX40 agonist ivuxolimab in advanced cancers. Assay used: immunoSEQ multiplex PCR; TCRdb lists only in-frame clones, some missing. The table shows roughly 50,000 clones, with roughly 87% occurring only once. Sequenced material: CD4+ or CD8+ T cells sorted from blood, taken in a trial of the OX40 agonist ivuxolimab. These receptors originate from an adult with an advanced solid tumor such as melanoma, head and neck, liver or kidney cancer.

The chain couples TRBV4-1 to TRBJ2-2; D unclear. The length of the CDR3 is 12 residues. Germline lookup yields CDR1 MGHRA and CDR2 YSYEKL. Between the trimmed V and J ends, which lost 1 base and 7 bases, there was a span of 4 bases. The CDR3: CASSQVHGELFF. CDR3 bases: TGCGCCAGCAGCCAAGTTCACGGGGAGCTGTTTTTT.

The CDR3 coding sequence is TGTGCCAGAAGCCAGACAGCCTACGAGCAGTACTTC. It codes for CARSQTAYEQYF. The chain employs TRBV2 and TRBJ2-7; D possibly corresponds to TRBD1 (5 bases). V lost 9 bases, J lost 2 bases, and 11 bases lay in between. The CDR3 length is 12 residues. Germline V CDR1 and CDR2: SNHLY, FYNNEI.

The chain combines TRBV10-2 with TRBJ1-2; TRBD1 is a possible D gene (6 bases). CDR3 length: 14 residues. The V gene's germline CDR1 is WSHSY and CDR2 SAAADI. V lost 0 bases, J lost 8 bases, and 13 bases lay in between. The CDR3 DNA follows: TGCGCCAGCAGTGAGTCGCGGGACATTCCAGGCTACACCTTC. Protein sequence: CASSESRDIPGYTF.

This chain uses TRBV29-1 with TRBJ2-7; D is ambiguous. The germline V and J ends were trimmed by 1 base and 1 base, with 8 bases remaining between them. Germline V gives CDR1 SQVTM, CDR2 ANQGSEA. CDR3 length equals 13 residues. The CDR3 protein is CSVEGTKSYEQYF. CDR3 bases: TGCAGCGTTGAAGGGACGAAGTCCTACGAGCAGTACTTC.

The table lists this clone with a count of one. The rearrangement uses TRBV13 and TRBJ1-1, with D tentatively TRBD1 (5 bases). This CDR3 has 14 amino acids. Germline CDR1 and CDR2: PRHDT and FYEKMQ (reference sequence). V was trimmed by 3 bases and J by 1 base, leaving 9 bases between them. This chain's CDR3 is CASSLNGGNTEAFF. DNA of the CDR3: TGTGCCAGCAGCTTGAACGGGGGGAACACTGAAGCTTTCTTT.

The genes are TRBV28 and TRBJ1-5; D might be TRBD1 (5 bases). Trimming took off 3 bases at V and 5 bases at J, with 14 bases between the two ends. The CDR3 loop spans 15 amino acids. The germline V gene encodes CDR1 MDHEN and CDR2 SYDVKM. CDR3 sequence (DNA): TGTGCCAGCAGTTTTGCCAAGCTGGGGGATCAGCCCCAGCATTTT. Its protein product is CASSFAKLGDQPQHF.